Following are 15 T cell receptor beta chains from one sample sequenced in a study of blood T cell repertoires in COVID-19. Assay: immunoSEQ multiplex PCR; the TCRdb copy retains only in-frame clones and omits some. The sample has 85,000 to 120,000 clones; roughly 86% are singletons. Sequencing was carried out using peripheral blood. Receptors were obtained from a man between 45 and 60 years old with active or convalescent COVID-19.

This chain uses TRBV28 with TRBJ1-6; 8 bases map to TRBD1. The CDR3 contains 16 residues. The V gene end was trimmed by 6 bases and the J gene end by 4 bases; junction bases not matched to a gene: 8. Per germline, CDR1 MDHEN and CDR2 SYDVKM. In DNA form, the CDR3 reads TGTGCCAGCAGGACGACAGGGGACTCTTATAATTCACCCCTCCACTTT. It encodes CASRTTGDSYNSPLHF.

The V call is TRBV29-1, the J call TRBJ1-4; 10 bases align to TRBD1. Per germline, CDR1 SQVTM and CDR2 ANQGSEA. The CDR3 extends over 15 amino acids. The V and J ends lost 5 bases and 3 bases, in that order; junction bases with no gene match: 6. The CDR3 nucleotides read TGCAGCGTTCAATCGGGACAGGGGTCTAATGAAAAACTGTTTTTT. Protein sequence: CSVQSGQGSNEKLFF. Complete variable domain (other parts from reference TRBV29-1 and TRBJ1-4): SAVISQKPSRDICQRGTSLTIQCQVDSQVTMMFWYRQQPGQSLTLIATANQGSEATYESGFVIDKFPISRPNLTFSTLTVSNMSPEDSSIYLCSVQSGQGSNEKLFFGSGTQLSVL.

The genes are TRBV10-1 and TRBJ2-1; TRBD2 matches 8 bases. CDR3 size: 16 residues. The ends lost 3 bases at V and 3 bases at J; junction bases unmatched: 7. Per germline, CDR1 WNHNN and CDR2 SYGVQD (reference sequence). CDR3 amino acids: CASSDGSGTLYNEQFF. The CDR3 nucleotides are TGCGCCAGCAGTGATGGTAGCGGGACACTCTACAATGAGCAGTTCTTC.

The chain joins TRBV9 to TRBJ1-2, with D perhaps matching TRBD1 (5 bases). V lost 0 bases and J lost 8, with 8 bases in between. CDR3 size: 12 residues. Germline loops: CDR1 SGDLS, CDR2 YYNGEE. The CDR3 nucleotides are TGTGCCAGCAGCGTAGGCGGGGACGGCTACACCTTC. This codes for CASSVGGDGYTF. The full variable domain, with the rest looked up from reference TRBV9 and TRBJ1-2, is DSGVTQTPKHLITATGQRVTLRCSPRSGDLSVYWYQQSLDQGLQFLIQYYNGEERAKGNILERFSAQQFPDLHSELNLSSLELGDSALYFCASSVGGDGYTFGSGTRLTVV.

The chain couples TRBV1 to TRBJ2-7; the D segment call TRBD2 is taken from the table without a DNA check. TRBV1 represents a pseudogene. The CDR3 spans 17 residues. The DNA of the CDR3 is TGCACCAGCAGCCAAGATCGGATAAGGGGGGGCCTCTCCGAGCAGTACGTC. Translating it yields CTSSQDRIRGGLSEQYV.

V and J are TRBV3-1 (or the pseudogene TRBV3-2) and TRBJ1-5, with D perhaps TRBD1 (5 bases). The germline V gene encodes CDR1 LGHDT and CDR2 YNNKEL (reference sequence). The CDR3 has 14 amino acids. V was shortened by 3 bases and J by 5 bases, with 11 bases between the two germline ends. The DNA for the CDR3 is TGTGCCAGCAGCCAGGGGGGAACGGATCAGCCCCAGCATTTT. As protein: CASSQGGTDQPQHF.

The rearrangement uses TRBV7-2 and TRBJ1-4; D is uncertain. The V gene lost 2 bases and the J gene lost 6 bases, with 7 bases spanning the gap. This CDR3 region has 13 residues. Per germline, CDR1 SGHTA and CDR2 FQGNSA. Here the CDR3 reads CASSLQVYEKLFF. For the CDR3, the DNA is TGTGCCAGCAGCTTACAGGTTTATGAAAAACTGTTTTTT.

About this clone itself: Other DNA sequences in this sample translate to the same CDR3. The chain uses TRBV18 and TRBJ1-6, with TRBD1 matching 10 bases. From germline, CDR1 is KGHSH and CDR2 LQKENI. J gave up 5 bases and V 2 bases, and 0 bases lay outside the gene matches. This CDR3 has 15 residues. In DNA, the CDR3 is TGTGCCAGCTCACCAGGACAGGGGGATAATTCACCCCTCCACTTT. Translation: CASSPGQGDNSPLHF.

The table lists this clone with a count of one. The chain's CDR3 is CASSHRNQPQHF. The DNA for the CDR3 is TGTGCCAGCAGCCACAGGAATCAGCCCCAGCATTTT. The J gene is TRBJ1-5, the V gene TRBV3-1 (or the pseudogene TRBV3-2), with D uncertain. V was clipped by 3 bases and J by 4 bases, with 4 bases between them. CDR3 size: 12 residues. Germline-derived CDR1 and CDR2 are LGHDT and YNNKEL (reference sequence).

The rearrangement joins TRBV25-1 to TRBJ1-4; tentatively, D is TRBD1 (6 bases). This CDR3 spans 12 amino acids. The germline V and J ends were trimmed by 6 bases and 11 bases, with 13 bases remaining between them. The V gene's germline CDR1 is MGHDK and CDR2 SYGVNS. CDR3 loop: CASSPETGKLFF. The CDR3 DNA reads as TGTGCCAGCAGCCCGGAAACAGGGAAACTGTTTTTT.

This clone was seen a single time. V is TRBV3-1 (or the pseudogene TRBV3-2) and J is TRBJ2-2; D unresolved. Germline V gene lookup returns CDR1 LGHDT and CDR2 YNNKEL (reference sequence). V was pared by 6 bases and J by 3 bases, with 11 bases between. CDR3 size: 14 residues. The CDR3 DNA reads TGTGCCAGCAGTCAGCGATGGGACACCGGGGAGCTGTTTTTT. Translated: CASSQRWDTGELFF.

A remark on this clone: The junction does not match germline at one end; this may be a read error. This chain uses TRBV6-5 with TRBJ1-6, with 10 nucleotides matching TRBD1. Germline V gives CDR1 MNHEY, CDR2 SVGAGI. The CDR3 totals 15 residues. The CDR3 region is CASSDSDRGRSPLHF. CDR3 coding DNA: TGTGCCAGCAGTGACTCCGACAGGGGGCGTTCACCCCTCCACTTT.

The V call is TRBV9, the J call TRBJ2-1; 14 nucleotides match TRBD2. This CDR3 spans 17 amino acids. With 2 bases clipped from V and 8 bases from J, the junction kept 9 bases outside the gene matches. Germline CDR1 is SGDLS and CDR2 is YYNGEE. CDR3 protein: CASSVGTSGGLVDEQFF. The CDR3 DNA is TGTGCCAGCAGCGTCGGGACTAGCGGGGGCCTGGTCGATGAGCAGTTCTTC.

The CDR3 DNA is TGTGCCAGTACCGGACAGGGAGGCAATCAGCCCCAGCATTTT. Its translation is CASTGQGGNQPQHF. V and J are TRBV19 and TRBJ1-5; TRBD1 matches 8 bases. Germline CDR1 LNHDA, CDR2 SQIVND (reference sequence). This CDR3 region has 14 residues. V shed 7 bases, J shed 2 bases, and the junction held 4 bases outside the gene matches.

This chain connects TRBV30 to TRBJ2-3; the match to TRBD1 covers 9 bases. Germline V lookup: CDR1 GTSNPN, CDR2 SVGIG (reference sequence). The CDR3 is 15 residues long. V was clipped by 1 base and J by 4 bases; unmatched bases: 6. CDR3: CAWSEQGAPADTQYF. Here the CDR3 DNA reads TGTGCCTGGAGTGAACAGGGGGCGCCTGCAGATACGCAGTATTTT. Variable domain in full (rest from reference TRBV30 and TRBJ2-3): SQTIHQWPATLVQPVGSPLSLECTVEGTSNPNLYWYRQAAGRGLQLLFYSVGIGQISSEVPQNLSASRPQDRQFILSSKKLLLSDSGFYLCAWSEQGAPADTQYFGPGTRLTVL.